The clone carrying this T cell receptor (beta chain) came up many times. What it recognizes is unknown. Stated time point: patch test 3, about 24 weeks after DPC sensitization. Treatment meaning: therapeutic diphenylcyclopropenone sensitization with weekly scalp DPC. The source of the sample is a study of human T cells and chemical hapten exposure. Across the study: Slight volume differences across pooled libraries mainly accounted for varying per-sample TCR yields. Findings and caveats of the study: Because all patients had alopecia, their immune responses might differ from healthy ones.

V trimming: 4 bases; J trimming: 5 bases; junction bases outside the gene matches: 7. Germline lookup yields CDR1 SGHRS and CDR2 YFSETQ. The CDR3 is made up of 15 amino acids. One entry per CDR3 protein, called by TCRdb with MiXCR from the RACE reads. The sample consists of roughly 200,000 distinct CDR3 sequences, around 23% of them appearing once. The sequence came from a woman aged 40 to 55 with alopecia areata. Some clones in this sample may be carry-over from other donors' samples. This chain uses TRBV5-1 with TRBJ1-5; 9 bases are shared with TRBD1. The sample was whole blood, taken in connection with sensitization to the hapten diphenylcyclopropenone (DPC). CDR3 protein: CASSEGTGNHQPQHF. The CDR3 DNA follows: TGCGCCAGCAGCGAGGGGACAGGGAACCATCAGCCCCAGCATTTT.